The 9 T cell receptor beta chains below were found in one sample sequenced in a study of CD8+ T cells in alopecia areata. Following extraction, RNA underwent reverse transcription to cDNA, which served as the sequencing template. Here immunoSEQ multiplex PCR was the method, and the copy in TCRdb shows in-frame clones only, minus some. The sample shows 160,000 or so clones, roughly 50% of them seen only once. Treatment defined: oral pan-JAK inhibitor, 5-10 mg twice daily. This specimen consisted of CD4+ T cells sorted from blood, obtained at approximately week 60, from a patient treated with tofacitinib. These receptors all stem from a human donor with alopecia areata.

The rearrangement joins TRBV5-1 to TRBJ2-1, with 11 bases matching TRBD1. CDR1 SGHRS and CDR2 YFSETQ come from the germline V gene. CDR3 length equals 17 residues. The V gene end was trimmed by 3 bases and the J gene end by 7 bases; junction bases not matched to a gene: 12. The CDR3 DNA reads as TGCGCCAGCAGCTCTTACCTCCCGGGACAGGGGGGGAATGAGCAGTTCTTC. This gives the protein CASSSYLPGQGGNEQFF.

The genes are TRBV5-4 and TRBJ2-7; the match to TRBD1 covers 10 bases. V was pared by 3 bases and J by 2 bases, with 5 bases of the junction left unmatched. The CDR3 loop spans 15 amino acids. Germline V gene sequence: CDR1 SGHNT, CDR2 YYREEE (reference sequence). The CDR3 DNA reads as TGTGCCAGCAGCTCGACCGGGACAGGGGCCTACGAGCAGTACTTC. Amino acids: CASSSTGTGAYEQYF.

This clone has a single count. This chain links TRBV9 with TRBJ1-3; D is possibly TRBD1 (5 bases). The germline gives CDR1 SGDLS, CDR2 YYNGEE. This CDR3 region has 14 residues. The V end lost 4 bases, the J end lost 2 bases, and 10 bases lay between the germline ends. CDR3 residues: CASSPRTTGNTIYF. The CDR3 DNA reads TGTGCCAGCAGCCCGAGGACAACTGGAAACACCATATATTTT.

V usage is TRBV5-1 and J usage is TRBJ2-3; D is undetermined. Trimming stripped 1 base from V and 4 bases from J, with 4 bases between. Per the germline V gene, CDR1 is SGHRS and CDR2 is YFSETQ. CDR3 length: 12 residues. In DNA, the CDR3 is TGCGCCAGCAGCTTGCTTTCAGATACGCAGTATTTT. Its translation is CASSLLSDTQYF.

V gene TRBV7-2 combines with J gene TRBJ2-6, with D maybe TRBD1 (6 bases). This CDR3 region has 15 residues. Looked up from germline, CDR1 is SGHTA and CDR2 is FQGNSA. Trimming pared 6 bases from V and 3 bases from J, leaving 12 bases between. CDR3 coding DNA: TGTGCCAGCAGTCAAACAGGGAGTGGGGCCAACGTCCTGACTTTC. This translates into CASSQTGSGANVLTF.

This chain uses TRBV5-6 with TRBJ1-5, with a possible D match to TRBD1 (5 bases). Germline assignment: CDR1 SGHDT and CDR2 YYEEEE. The CDR3 runs 14 residues. The ends were cut back, 4 bases at V and 4 bases at J, with 12 bases in the middle. CDR3 DNA: TGTGCCAGCAGCCGAGGGGTTGCGAATCAGCCCCAGCATTTT. As protein: CASSRGVANQPQHF.

J is TRBJ2-3 and V is TRBV19; maybe TRBD2 (5 bases). Germline values: CDR1 LNHDA, CDR2 SQIVND (reference sequence). CDR3 length equals 13 residues. Trimming left V 1 base short and J 5 bases short, with 7 bases between. This CDR3 is CASSIAEGDTQYF. DNA of the CDR3: TGTGCCAGTAGTATAGCCGAGGGAGATACGCAGTATTTT.

A few counts support this clone. The genes are TRBV29-1 and TRBJ2-1; the D gene could be TRBD1 or TRBD2 (7 bases each). V lost 3 bases to trimming and J lost 1 base, with 10 bases between them. In germline, CDR1 is SQVTM, CDR2 ANQGSEA. This CDR3 has 14 residues. The DNA of the CDR3 is TGCAGCGTTGACAGGGGGGGATCCTACAATGAGCAGTTCTTC. This codes for CSVDRGGSYNEQFF.

There are a few counts of this clone. This rearrangement joins TRBV14 to TRBJ2-3, with D perhaps matching TRBD1 (5 bases). Per the germline V gene, CDR1 is SGHDN and CDR2 is FVKESK. This CDR3 has 12 residues. Trimming pared 3 bases from V and 5 bases from J, leaving 6 bases between. The chain's CDR3 is CASSQGRDTQYF. In nucleotides, the CDR3 is TGTGCCAGCAGCCAGGGGCGAGATACGCAGTATTTT.